The 3 T cell receptor beta chains listed next were all sequenced from one sample in a study of shared clonotypes between healthy human individuals. Sequenced by immunoSEQ multiplex PCR; TCRdb stores in-frame clones only, minus some. The table lists millions of clones, 90% to 95% of them singletons. The sequenced sample was naive CD4+ T cells sorted from blood. Subset given: CD45RA+ positively selected. These receptors were collected from a man aged 18 to 30 in good health.

The CDR3 DNA sequence: TGCAGCGTTGTTCAAAATACGCAGTATTTT. This encodes CSVVQNTQYF. The chain couples TRBV29-1 to TRBJ2-3; D gene uncertain. The CDR3 loop spans 10 amino acids. V lost 4 bases and J lost 7, with 6 bases in between. Germline V gives CDR1 SQVTM, CDR2 ANQGSEA.

The CDR3 sequence: CASSRTPSNQPQHF. CDR3 nucleotide sequence: TGTGCCAGCAGTAGGACACCCAGCAATCAGCCCCAGCATTTT. The chain employs TRBV6-4 and TRBJ1-5; D perhaps matches TRBD1 (5 bases). Germline assignment: CDR1 MRHNA and CDR2 SNTAGT. Trimming took off 5 bases at V and 1 base at J, with 9 bases between the two ends. The CDR3 has 14 residues.

The V call is TRBV30, the J call TRBJ1-6; D might be TRBD1 (6 bases). Per germline, CDR1 GTSNPN and CDR2 SVGIG (reference sequence). Trimming took 4 bases from V and 9 from J, leaving 22 bases between them. CDR3 length equals 16 residues. In DNA, the CDR3 is TGTGCCTGGAATCCCTTTCGGGGGGGCAGGGTTTCACCCCTCCACTTT. This gives the protein CAWNPFRGGRVSPLHF.